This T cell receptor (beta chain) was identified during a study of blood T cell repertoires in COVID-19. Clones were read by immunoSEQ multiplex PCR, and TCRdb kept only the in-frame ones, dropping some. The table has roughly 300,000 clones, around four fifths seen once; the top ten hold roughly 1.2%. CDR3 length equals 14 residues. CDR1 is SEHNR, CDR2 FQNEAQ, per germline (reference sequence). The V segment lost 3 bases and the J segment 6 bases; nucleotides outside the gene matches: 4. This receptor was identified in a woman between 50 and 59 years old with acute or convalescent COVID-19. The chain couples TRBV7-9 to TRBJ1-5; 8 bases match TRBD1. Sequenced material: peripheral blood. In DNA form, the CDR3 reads TGTGCCAGCAGCTTCGGACAGGGCGGTCAGCCCCAGCATTTT. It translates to CASSFGQGGQPQHF. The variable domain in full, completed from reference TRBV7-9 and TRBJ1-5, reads DTGVSQNPRHKITKRGQNVTFRCDPISEHNRLYWYRQTLGQGPEFLTYFQNEAQLEKSRLLSDRFSAERPKGSFSTLEIQRTEQGDSAMYLCASSFGQGGQPQHFGDGTRLSIL.